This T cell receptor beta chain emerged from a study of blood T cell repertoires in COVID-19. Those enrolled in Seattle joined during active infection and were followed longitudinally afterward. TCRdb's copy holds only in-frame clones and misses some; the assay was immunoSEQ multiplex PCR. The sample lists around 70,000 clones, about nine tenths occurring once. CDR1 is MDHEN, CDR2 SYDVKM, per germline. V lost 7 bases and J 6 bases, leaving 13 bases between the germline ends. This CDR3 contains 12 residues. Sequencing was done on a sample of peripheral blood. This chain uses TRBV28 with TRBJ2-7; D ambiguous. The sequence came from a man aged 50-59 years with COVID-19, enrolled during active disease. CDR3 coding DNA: TGTGCCAGCAACCCGGGTACGGGCGAGCAGTACTTC. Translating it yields CASNPGTGEQYF.